One sample yielded the 29 T cell receptor beta chains listed below, sequenced in a study of early T cells in non-severe SARS-CoV-2 infection. TCRdb used MiXCR to reprocess the 5' RACE reads, holding one entry per CDR3 protein. The table has some 45,000 distinct CDR3 sequences, 4% to 5% seen once. The sequenced sample consisted of whole blood. The receptor source for this set is an adult who was a healthcare worker with PCR-confirmed SARS-CoV-2 infection or an uninfected control (not recorded which).

This clonotype was detected only a few times. The rearrangement uses TRBV11-2 and TRBJ2-3; D might be TRBD1 (5 bases). Germline CDR1 is SGHAT and CDR2 is FQNNGV. V lost 3 bases and J 0 bases, leaving 13 bases between the germline ends. The CDR3 has 16 amino acids. The CDR3 region is CASSFPRGHSTDTQYF. CDR3 coding DNA: TGTGCCAGCAGCTTCCCCAGAGGACATAGCACAGATACGCAGTATTTT. The full variable domain, its missing parts supplied by reference TRBV11-2 and TRBJ2-3, is EAGVAQSPRYKIIEKRQSVAFWCNPISGHATLYWYQQILGQGPKLLIQFQNNGVVDDSQLPKDRFSAERLKGVDSTLKIQPAKLEDSAVYLCASSFPRGHSTDTQYFGPGTRLTVL.

This clonotype was recorded many times. Written as DNA, the CDR3 is TGTGCCAGCAGCTTGGGTAGCGGGAATAAGAATGAGCAGTTCTTC. Translating gives CASSLGSGNKNEQFF. This sequence joins TRBV7-9 and TRBJ2-1; 8 bases are a match to TRBD2. There are 15 residues in the CDR3. Germline CDR1 SEHNR, CDR2 FQNEAQ (reference sequence). The trim removed 3 bases at V and 7 bases at J, leaving 8 bases unmatched. Combining the CDR3 with reference TRBV7-9 and TRBJ2-1 gives the whole variable domain DTGVSQNPRHKITKRGQNVTFRCDPISEHNRLYWYRQTLGQGPEFLTYFQNEAQLEKSRLLSDRFSAERPKGSFSTLEIQRTEQGDSAMYLCASSLGSGNKNEQFFGPGTRLTVL.

This clonotype was seen many times. The chain employs TRBV15 and TRBJ1-1; D remains ambiguous. CDR3 length: 13 residues. Trimming pared 2 bases from V and 5 bases from J, leaving 9 bases between. Per germline, CDR1 LNHNV and CDR2 YYDKDF (reference sequence). The chain's CDR3 is CATSRLDETEAFF. The CDR3 DNA sequence: TGTGCCACCAGCAGACTGGACGAAACTGAAGCTTTCTTT.

This clonotype was counted ten times or more. V is TRBV10-2 and J is TRBJ1-1; no firm D call. CDR1 is WSHSY and CDR2 is SAAADI in the germline V gene. Trimming left V 6 bases short and J 1 base short, with 9 bases between. The CDR3 runs 13 residues. The CDR3 bases are TGCGCCAGCAGAAACCACGAGAACACTGAAGCTTTCTTT. Amino acid sequence: CASRNHENTEAFF.

This clonotype was observed at least ten times. The gene calls are TRBV5-5 and TRBJ1-6, with TRBD1 as a possible D gene (5 bases). CDR1 and CDR2 (germline): SGHKS, YYEKEE (reference sequence). The CDR3 has 16 amino acids. Trimming shortened V by 1 base and J by 10 bases, and 18 bases separated the two germline ends. In nucleotides, the CDR3 is TGTGCCAGCAGCTTGAGAGGGGAAAGAAGTGGATCACCCCTCCACTTT. Residues: CASSLRGERSGSPLHF.

This clonotype was picked up many times. The J gene is TRBJ2-1, the V gene TRBV6-5; D is uncertain. The CDR3 has 14 residues. Trimming left V 0 bases short and J 8 bases short, with 11 bases between. CDR1 and CDR2 (germline): MNHEY, SVGAGI. CDR3 DNA sequence: TGTGCCAGCAGTTACTCGTCGGCCCCCGATGAGCAGTTCTTC. This encodes CASSYSSAPDEQFF.

This clonotype occurred many times. The chain couples TRBV14 to TRBJ1-2, with TRBD1 as a possible D gene (5 bases). Trimming shortened V by 2 bases and J by 2 bases, and 6 bases separated the two germline ends. Germline CDR1 is SGHDN and CDR2 is FVKESK. The length of the CDR3 is 13 residues. Here the CDR3 DNA reads TGTGCCAGCAGCCAAAGACAGAACTATGGCTACACCTTC. Translating it yields CASSQRQNYGYTF.

The chain employs TRBV9 and TRBJ2-3, with no clear D. CDR1 and CDR2 (germline): SGDLS, YYNGEE. Between the trimmed V and J ends, which lost 0 bases and 1 base, there was a span of 6 bases. The CDR3 length is 14 residues. CDR3 in amino acids: CASSVGRGTDTQYF. CDR3 coding DNA: TGTGCCAGCAGCGTAGGCCGGGGCACAGATACGCAGTATTTT. Variable domain in full (rest from reference TRBV9 and TRBJ2-3): DSGVTQTPKHLITATGQRVTLRCSPRSGDLSVYWYQQSLDQGLQFLIQYYNGEERAKGNILERFSAQQFPDLHSELNLSSLELGDSALYFCASSVGRGTDTQYFGPGTRLTVL.

This clonotype appeared many times. V gene TRBV20-1 combines with J gene TRBJ2-3; D is undetermined. The germline CDR1 and CDR2 sequences are DFQATT and SNEGSKA (reference sequence). The CDR3 covers 14 residues. Trimming took 0 bases from V and 1 from J, leaving 8 bases between them. In nucleotides, the CDR3 is TGCAGTGCTAGAGATTGGCGTCGCACAGATACGCAGTATTTT. This sequence encodes CSARDWRRTDTQYF.

This clonotype has ten or more counts. The chain recombines TRBV7-2 with TRBJ2-3; 8 positions agree with TRBD1. With V trimmed by 10 bases and J by 0 bases, 12 bases remained unmatched. Germline V lookup: CDR1 SGHTA, CDR2 FQGNSA. The CDR3 contains 16 residues. The CDR3 sequence is CATFLGQGYSTDTQYF. The DNA for the CDR3 is TGTGCCACGTTCCTCGGACAGGGCTATAGCACAGATACGCAGTATTTT.

This clonotype was counted ten times or more. The V gene is TRBV6-5, the J gene TRBJ2-2; the match to TRBD1 covers 7 bases. The CDR3 spans 13 residues. The V gene's germline CDR1 is MNHEY and CDR2 SVGAGI. Germline trimming cut 6 bases from V and 7 bases from J; bases unmatched to any gene: 5. Here the CDR3 DNA reads TGTGCCAGCAGCCGTAACAGGGGCGGGGAGCTGTTTTTT. Its translation is CASSRNRGGELFF.

V and J are TRBV7-2 and TRBJ2-2, with TRBD1 matching over 9 bases. The V gene's germline CDR1 is SGHTA and CDR2 FQGNSA. This CDR3 has 17 amino acids. Trimming at V came to 0 bases and at J to 7 bases, leaving 9 bases not matched to a gene. As DNA, the CDR3 is TGTGCCAGCAGCTTAGCGGCGAACAGGGGGCATGGCGGGGAGCTGTTTTTT. This gives the protein CASSLAANRGHGGELFF.

In its sample, this clonotype was seen a few times. The rearrangement joins TRBV6-1 to TRBJ2-3, with D hard to call. The CDR3 covers 16 residues. The germline gives CDR1 MNHNS, CDR2 SASEGT. Trimming took off 0 bases at V and 1 base at J, with 11 bases between the two ends. The CDR3 coding sequence is TGTGCCAGCAGTGAAGCGGAAATGGCTCGCACAGATACGCAGTATTTT. This encodes CASSEAEMARTDTQYF.

The sample holds many counts of this clonotype. The chain joins TRBV10-1 to TRBJ2-1; tentatively, D is TRBD2 (5 bases). V lost 3 bases and J 10 bases, leaving 13 bases between the germline ends. The germline V gene encodes CDR1 WNHNN and CDR2 SYGVQD (reference sequence). The CDR3 spans 13 residues. CDR3 sequence: CASSDMLRGEQFF. The CDR3 DNA is TGCGCCAGCAGTGATATGCTAAGAGGGGAGCAGTTCTTC.

The chain joins TRBV5-1 to TRBJ2-1; 13 bases fit TRBD2. V lost 7 bases to trimming and J lost 6 bases; unmatched junction nucleotides: 10. Germline values: CDR1 SGHRS, CDR2 YFSETQ. CDR3 size: 16 residues. The DNA of the CDR3 is TGCGCCAGCGGACTAGCGGGAGTTAGGGGGATCAATGAGCAGTTCTTC. This encodes CASGLAGVRGINEQFF.

This clonotype has ten or more counts. V gene TRBV6-6 combines with J gene TRBJ2-5; TRBD2 matches at 7 bases. This CDR3 has 14 residues. V lost 4 bases and J lost 5; bases outside the gene matches: 7. CDR1 is MNHNY and CDR2 is SVGAGI in the germline V gene (reference sequence). CDR3 sequence reads: CASSLTREGETQYF. DNA for the CDR3: TGTGCCAGCAGTTTAACCAGGGAGGGGGAGACCCAGTACTTC.

This chain connects TRBV7-9 to TRBJ1-4; TRBD1 is a possible D gene (6 bases). The CDR3 is made up of 15 amino acids. Per germline, CDR1 SEHNR and CDR2 FQNEAQ (reference sequence). Deletions cut 4 bases from V and 8 bases from J, with 17 bases between. CDR3 nucleotides: TGTGCCAGCAGCTCGCGGACAGCCAGGATCGAAAAACTGTTTTTT. Its translation is CASSSRTARIEKLFF.

There are many counts of this clonotype. The chain recombines TRBV21-1 with TRBJ2-1. TRBV21-1 is assigned pseudogene status. This CDR3 comprises 16 residues. CDR3 bases: TGTGCCAGCAGCAAATTCGGAACGGTGCCCTACAATGAGCAGTTCTTC. This gives the protein CASSKFGTVPYNEQFF.

This clonotype was detected ten times or more. This rearrangement joins TRBV7-9 to TRBJ1-2, with a possible D match to TRBD1 (5 bases). Germline CDR1 reads SEHNR; CDR2 reads FQNEAQ (reference sequence). This CDR3 has 15 residues. Trimming shortened V by 1 base and J by 7 bases, and 16 bases separated the two germline ends. CDR3 in amino acids: CASSLDGTNTAGYTF. Here the CDR3 DNA reads TGTGCCAGCAGCTTAGACGGGACGAATACCGCTGGCTACACCTTC. Full variable domain (rest looked up from reference TRBV7-9 and TRBJ1-2): DTGVSQNPRHKITKRGQNVTFRCDPISEHNRLYWYRQTLGQGPEFLTYFQNEAQLEKSRLLSDRFSAERPKGSFSTLEIQRTEQGDSAMYLCASSLDGTNTAGYTFGSGTRLTVV.

This clonotype was seen ten or more times. The rearrangement joins TRBV11-2 to TRBJ1-2; a possible D gene is TRBD1 (5 bases). CDR1 and CDR2 from the germline V gene are SGHAT and FQNNGV. This CDR3 is built from 14 residues. The germline V and J ends were trimmed by 5 bases and 6 bases, with 16 bases remaining between them. CDR3 coding DNA: TGTGCCAGCAGCCCCCGAGGGGACTCAGATGGCTACACCTTC. It codes for CASSPRGDSDGYTF. Drawing the rest from reference TRBV11-2 and TRBJ1-2, the complete variable domain is EAGVAQSPRYKIIEKRQSVAFWCNPISGHATLYWYQQILGQGPKLLIQFQNNGVVDDSQLPKDRFSAERLKGVDSTLKIQPAKLEDSAVYLCASSPRGDSDGYTFGSGTRLTVV.

The table lists this clonotype with many counts. The rearrangement links TRBV5-6 to TRBJ2-2; D unresolved. The germline V gene has CDR1 SGHDT and CDR2 YYEEEE. This CDR3 has 14 residues. V was clipped by 4 bases and J by 3 bases, with 10 bases between them. As DNA, the CDR3 is TGTGCCAGCAGCCCAGACTCTTACACCGGGGAGCTGTTTTTT. Its protein is CASSPDSYTGELFF.

This clonotype was recorded a few times. The chain combines TRBV19 with TRBJ2-3, with 8 bases matching TRBD2. The CDR3 contains 17 residues. Germline V lookup: CDR1 LNHDA, CDR2 SQIVND (reference sequence). Germline trimming cut 5 bases from V and 0 bases from J; bases unmatched to any gene: 10. This CDR3 is CASSSPAIAGSTDTQYF. CDR3 sequence (DNA): TGTGCCAGTAGTTCCCCCGCAATAGCGGGAAGCACAGATACGCAGTATTTT.

This clonotype was seen many times. The V and J genes are TRBV7-8 and TRBJ1-2, with TRBD1 identical over 7 bases. The germline V gene has CDR1 SGHVS and CDR2 FQNEAQ. The CDR3 is 15 amino acids. Trimming at V came to 2 bases and at J to 7 bases, leaving 10 bases not matched to a gene. CDR3 nucleotide sequence: TGTGCCAGCAGCTTACATGACAGGGTAGTGGGTGGCTACACCTTC. Encoded protein: CASSLHDRVVGGYTF.

This clonotype was observed a handful of times. In nucleotides, the CDR3 is TGCGCCAGCAGCCAAGTTAGGGGGAGCGAGCAGTACTTC. Translated, it gives CASSQVRGSEQYF. The V and J genes are TRBV4-1 and TRBJ2-7; possibly TRBD1 for D (6 bases). Per germline, CDR1 MGHRA and CDR2 YSYEKL. The V gene lost 1 base and the J gene lost 6 bases, with 10 bases spanning the gap. The CDR3 is 13 amino acids.

This clonotype appeared many times. V usage is TRBV6-5 and J usage is TRBJ2-1, with 8 bases identical to TRBD2. CDR1 is MNHEY, CDR2 SVGAGI, per germline. J was trimmed by 6 bases and V by 0 bases; bases with no gene match: 10. The CDR3 totals 17 residues. In nucleotides, the CDR3 is TGTGCCAGCAGTTACTCGAACCGGGGGGGCTTTGGCAATGAGCAGTTCTTC. The encoded protein is CASSYSNRGGFGNEQFF.

This clonotype was counted at least ten times. This chain links TRBV27 with TRBJ1-2; 10 bases map to TRBD1. Per the germline V gene, CDR1 is MNHEY and CDR2 is SMNVEV (reference sequence). The CDR3 contains 14 residues. V dropped 6 bases and J dropped 3; count of bases not matched to a gene: 4. The CDR3 loop is CASSPGTGDYGYTF. The CDR3 DNA reads as TGTGCCAGCAGCCCTGGGACAGGGGACTATGGCTACACCTTC.

In this sample, this clonotype turned up a few times. J is TRBJ2-1 and V is TRBV2; D is uncertain. CDR3 length equals 13 residues. V was clipped by 4 bases and J by 9 bases, with 13 bases between them. Germline values: CDR1 SNHLY, CDR2 FYNNEI. CDR3 residues: CASSADGWAEQFF. The CDR3 bases are TGTGCCAGCAGTGCGGACGGATGGGCTGAGCAGTTCTTC.

In its sample, this clonotype was seen many times. This rearrangement joins TRBV10-3 to TRBJ1-1; 7 positions match TRBD1. Germline trimming cut 4 bases from V and 5 bases from J; bases unmatched to any gene: 4. In germline, CDR1 is ENHRY, CDR2 SYGVKD. The CDR3 length is 13 residues. The CDR3 region is CAISGTGLTEAFF. The CDR3 DNA is TGTGCCATCAGTGGGACAGGCTTAACTGAAGCTTTCTTT.

This clonotype appeared many times. This rearrangement joins TRBV6-2 or TRBV6-3 to TRBJ2-2; no definite D call. Deletions cut 5 bases from V and 5 bases from J, with 9 bases between. The CDR3 spans 13 residues. In germline, CDR1 is MNHEY, CDR2 SVGEGT. The CDR3 region is CASSRLSTGELFF. The CDR3, as DNA: TGTGCCAGCAGTCGGCTGAGTACCGGGGAGCTGTTTTTT.